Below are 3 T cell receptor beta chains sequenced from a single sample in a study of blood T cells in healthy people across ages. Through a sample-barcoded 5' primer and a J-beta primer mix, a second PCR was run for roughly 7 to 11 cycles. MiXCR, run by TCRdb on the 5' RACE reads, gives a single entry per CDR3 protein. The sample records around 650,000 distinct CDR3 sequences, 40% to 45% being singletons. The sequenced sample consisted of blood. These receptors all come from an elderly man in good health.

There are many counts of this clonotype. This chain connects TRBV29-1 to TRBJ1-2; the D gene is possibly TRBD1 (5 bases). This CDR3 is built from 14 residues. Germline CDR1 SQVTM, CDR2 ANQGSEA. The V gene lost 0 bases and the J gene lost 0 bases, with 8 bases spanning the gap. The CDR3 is CSVEEAGTNYGYTF. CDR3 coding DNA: TGCAGCGTTGAAGAGGCAGGGACTAACTATGGCTACACCTTC. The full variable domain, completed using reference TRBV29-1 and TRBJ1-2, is SAVISQKPSRDICQRGTSLTIQCQVDSQVTMMFWYRQQPGQSLTLIATANQGSEATYESGFVIDKFPISRPNLTFSTLTVSNMSPEDSSIYLCSVEEAGTNYGYTFGSGTRLTVV.

DNA for the CDR3: TGTGCCAGCAGTCCTCAGGGGAGGGTGGCCACTGAAGCTTTCTTT. Its protein is CASSPQGRVATEAFF. This chain joins TRBV27 and TRBJ1-1; TRBD1 might be the D (6 bases). V dropped 5 bases and J dropped 4 bases, with 17 bases sitting between them. Germline V CDR1 and CDR2: MNHEY, SMNVEV (reference sequence). CDR3 length equals 15 residues.

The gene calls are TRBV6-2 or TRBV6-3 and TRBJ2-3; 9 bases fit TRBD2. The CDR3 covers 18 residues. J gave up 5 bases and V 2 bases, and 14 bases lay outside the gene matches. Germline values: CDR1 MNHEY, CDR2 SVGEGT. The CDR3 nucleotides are TGTGCCAGCAGTTACGACGGGGCCGGGCTAGCGGGATTAGATACGCAGTATTTT. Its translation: CASSYDGAGLAGLDTQYF.